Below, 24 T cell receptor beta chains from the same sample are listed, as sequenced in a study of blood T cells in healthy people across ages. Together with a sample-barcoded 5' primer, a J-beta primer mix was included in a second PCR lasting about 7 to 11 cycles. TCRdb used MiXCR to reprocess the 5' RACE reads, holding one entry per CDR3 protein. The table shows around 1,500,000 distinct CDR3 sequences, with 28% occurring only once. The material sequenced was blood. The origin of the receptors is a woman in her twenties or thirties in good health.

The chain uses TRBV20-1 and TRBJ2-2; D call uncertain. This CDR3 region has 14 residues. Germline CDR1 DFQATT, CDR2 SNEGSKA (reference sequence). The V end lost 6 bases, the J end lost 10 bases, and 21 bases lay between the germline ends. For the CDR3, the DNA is TGCAGTGCCTCCTCGGTGGCAGGTTCCGAGGAGCTGTTTTTT. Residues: CSASSVAGSEELFF.

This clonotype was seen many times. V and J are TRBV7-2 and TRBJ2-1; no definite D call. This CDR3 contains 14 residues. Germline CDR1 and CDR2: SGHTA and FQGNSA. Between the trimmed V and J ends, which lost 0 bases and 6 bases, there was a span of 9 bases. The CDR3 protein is CASSLAIASNEQFF. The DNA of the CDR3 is TGTGCCAGCAGCTTAGCAATCGCATCCAATGAGCAGTTCTTC.

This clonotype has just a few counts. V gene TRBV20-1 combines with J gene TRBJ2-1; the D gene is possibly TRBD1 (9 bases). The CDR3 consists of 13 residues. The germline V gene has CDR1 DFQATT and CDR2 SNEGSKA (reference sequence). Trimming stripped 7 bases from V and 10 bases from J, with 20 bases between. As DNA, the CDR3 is TGCAGTGTGACCACTAGCGGACAGGGGGAGCAGTTCTTC. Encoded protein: CSVTTSGQGEQFF.

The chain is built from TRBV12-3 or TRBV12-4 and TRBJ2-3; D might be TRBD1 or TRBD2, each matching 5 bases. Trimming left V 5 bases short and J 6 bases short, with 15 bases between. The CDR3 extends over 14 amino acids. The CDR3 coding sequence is TGTGCCAGCAGTATGGGGACCCCTTCTGATACGCAGTATTTT. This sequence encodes CASSMGTPSDTQYF.

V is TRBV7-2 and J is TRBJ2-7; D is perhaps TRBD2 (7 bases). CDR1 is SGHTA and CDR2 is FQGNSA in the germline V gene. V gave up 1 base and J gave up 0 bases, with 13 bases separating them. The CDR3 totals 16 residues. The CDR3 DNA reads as TGTGCCAGCAGCTTAGTAGGCGGGGGCGTCTCCTACGAGCAGTACTTC. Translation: CASSLVGGGVSYEQYF.

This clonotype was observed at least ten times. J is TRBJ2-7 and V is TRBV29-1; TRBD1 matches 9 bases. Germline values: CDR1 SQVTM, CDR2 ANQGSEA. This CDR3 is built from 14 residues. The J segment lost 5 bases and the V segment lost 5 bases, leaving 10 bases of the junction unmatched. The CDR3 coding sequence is TGCAGCGTTATCCGGGACAGGGCCGCCAACGAGCAGTACTTC. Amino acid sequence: CSVIRDRAANEQYF.

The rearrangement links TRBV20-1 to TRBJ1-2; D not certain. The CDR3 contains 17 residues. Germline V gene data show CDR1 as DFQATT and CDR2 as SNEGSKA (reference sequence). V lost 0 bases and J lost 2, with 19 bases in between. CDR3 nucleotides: TGCAGTGCTAGAGATTATGGCACTTTAAAGGCAAACTATGGCTACACCTTC. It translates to CSARDYGTLKANYGYTF.

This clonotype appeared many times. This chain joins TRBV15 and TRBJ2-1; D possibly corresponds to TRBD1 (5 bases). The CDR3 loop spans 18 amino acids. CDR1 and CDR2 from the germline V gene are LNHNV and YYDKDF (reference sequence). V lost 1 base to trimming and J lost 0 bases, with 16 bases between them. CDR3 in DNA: TGTGCCACCAGCAGAGCACCCGTACAGGTACCCTCCTACAATGAGCAGTTCTTC. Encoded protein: CATSRAPVQVPSYNEQFF.

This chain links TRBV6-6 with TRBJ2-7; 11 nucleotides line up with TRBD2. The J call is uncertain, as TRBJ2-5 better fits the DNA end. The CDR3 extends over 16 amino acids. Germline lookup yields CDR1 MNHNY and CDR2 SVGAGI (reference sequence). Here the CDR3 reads CASSTLAGGRGWTQYF. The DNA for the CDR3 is TGTGCCAGCAGTACCCTAGCGGGGGGACGGGGGTGGACCCAGTACTTC.

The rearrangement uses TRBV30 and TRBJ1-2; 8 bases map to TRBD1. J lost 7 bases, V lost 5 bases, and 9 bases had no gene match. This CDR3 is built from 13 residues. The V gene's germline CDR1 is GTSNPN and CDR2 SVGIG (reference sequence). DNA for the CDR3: TGTGCCTGGTCTGGGCAGGGGGCCCTTGGCTACACCTTC. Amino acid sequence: CAWSGQGALGYTF.

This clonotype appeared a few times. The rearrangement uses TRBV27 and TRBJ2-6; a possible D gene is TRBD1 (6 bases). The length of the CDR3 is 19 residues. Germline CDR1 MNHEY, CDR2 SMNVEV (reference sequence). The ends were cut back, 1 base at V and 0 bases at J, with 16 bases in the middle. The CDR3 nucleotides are TGTGCCAGCAGTTTATGGCCGGCAGGGGCCAGCTCTGGGGCCAACGTCCTGACTTTC. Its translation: CASSLWPAGASSGANVLTF.

DNA for the CDR3: TGTGCCAGCAGGGACACCTTAATCTCTGGCTACACCTTC. It is translated as CASRDTLISGYTF. The gene calls are TRBV12-3 or TRBV12-4 and TRBJ1-2; TRBD1 might be the D (5 bases). Trimming took 6 bases from V and 7 from J, leaving 15 bases between them. The CDR3 length is 13 residues.

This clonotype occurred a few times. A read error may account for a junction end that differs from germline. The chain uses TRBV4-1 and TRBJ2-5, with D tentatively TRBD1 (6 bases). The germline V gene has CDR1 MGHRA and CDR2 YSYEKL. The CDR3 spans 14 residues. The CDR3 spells CARSLDRYQETQYF. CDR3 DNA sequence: TGCGCCCGCAGTCTCGACAGGTACCAAGAGACCCAGTACTTC.

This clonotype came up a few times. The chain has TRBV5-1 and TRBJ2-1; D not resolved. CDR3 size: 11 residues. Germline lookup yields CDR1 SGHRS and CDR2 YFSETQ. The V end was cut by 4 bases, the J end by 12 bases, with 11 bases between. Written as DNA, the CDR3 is TGCGCCAGCAGCGGCGTAGAAGGGCAGTTCTTC. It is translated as CASSGVEGQFF.

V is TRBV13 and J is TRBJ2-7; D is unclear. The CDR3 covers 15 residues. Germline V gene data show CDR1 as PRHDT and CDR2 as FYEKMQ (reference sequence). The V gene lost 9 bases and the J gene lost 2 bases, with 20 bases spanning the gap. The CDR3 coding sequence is TGTGCCAGTAACTTTGCGGCTCGCTCCCCCTACGAGCAGTACTTC. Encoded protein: CASNFAARSPYEQYF.

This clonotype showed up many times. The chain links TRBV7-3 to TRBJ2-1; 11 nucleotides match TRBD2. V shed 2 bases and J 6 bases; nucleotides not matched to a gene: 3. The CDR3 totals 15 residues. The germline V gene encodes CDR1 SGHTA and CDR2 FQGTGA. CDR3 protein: CASSLLAGGSNEQFF. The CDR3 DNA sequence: TGTGCCAGCAGCTTACTAGCGGGGGGCAGCAATGAGCAGTTCTTC.

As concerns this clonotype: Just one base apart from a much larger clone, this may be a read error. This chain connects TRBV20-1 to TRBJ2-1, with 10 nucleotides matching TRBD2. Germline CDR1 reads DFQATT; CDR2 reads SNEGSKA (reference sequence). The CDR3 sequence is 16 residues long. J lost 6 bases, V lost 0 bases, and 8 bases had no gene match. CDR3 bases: TGCAGTGCTAGAGATGGACGAGCGGGGGGGAGCAATGAGCAGTTCTTC. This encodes CSARDGRAGGSNEQFF.

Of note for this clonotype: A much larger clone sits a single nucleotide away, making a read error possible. This CDR3 reads CASRRKGAYNEQFF. Written as DNA, the CDR3 is TGTGCCAGCAGACGGAAGGGCGCCTACAATGAGCAGTTCTTC. The chain is built from TRBV12-3 or TRBV12-4 and TRBJ2-1; D remains unclear. This CDR3 is 14 amino acids long. Deletions cut 6 bases from V and 2 bases from J, with 11 bases between.

The chain's CDR3 is CASTRPGGGTEAFF. CDR3 nucleotides: TGCGCCAGCACCAGACCGGGTGGTGGAACTGAAGCTTTCTTT. This chain links TRBV10-2 with TRBJ1-1; D gene unclear. CDR3 length: 14 residues. Germline CDR1 WSHSY, CDR2 SAAADI. Between the trimmed V and J ends, which lost 7 bases and 5 bases, there was a span of 17 bases.

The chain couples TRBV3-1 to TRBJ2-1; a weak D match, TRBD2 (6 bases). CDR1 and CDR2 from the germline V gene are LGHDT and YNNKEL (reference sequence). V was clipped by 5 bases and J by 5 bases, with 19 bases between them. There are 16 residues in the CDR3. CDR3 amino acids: CASSSLQGLSHNEQFF. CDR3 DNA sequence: TGTGCCAGCAGCTCACTTCAGGGACTTTCCCACAATGAGCAGTTCTTC.

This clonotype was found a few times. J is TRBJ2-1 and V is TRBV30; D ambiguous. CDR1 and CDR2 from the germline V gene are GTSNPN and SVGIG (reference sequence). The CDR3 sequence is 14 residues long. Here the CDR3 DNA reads TGTGCTACCCAAGACTTGAGCTCCTACAATGAGCAGTTCTTC. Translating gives CATQDLSSYNEQFF.

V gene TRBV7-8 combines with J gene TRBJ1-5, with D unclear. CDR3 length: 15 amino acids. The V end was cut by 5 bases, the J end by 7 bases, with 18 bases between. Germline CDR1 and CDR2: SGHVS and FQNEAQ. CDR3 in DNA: TGTGCCAGCAGCGAGGGAATGCGGCCAGAACAGCCCCAGCATTTT. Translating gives CASSEGMRPEQPQHF.

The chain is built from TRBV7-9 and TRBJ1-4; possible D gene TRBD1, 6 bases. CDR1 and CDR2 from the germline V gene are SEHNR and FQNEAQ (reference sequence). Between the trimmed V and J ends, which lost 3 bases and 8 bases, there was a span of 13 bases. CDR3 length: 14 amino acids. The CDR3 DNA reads TGTGCCAGCAGCTTCGGGACAAGTGGAGAAAAACTGTTTTTT. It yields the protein CASSFGTSGEKLFF. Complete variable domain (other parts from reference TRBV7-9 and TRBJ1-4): DTGVSQNPRHKITKRGQNVTFRCDPISEHNRLYWYRQTLGQGPEFLTYFQNEAQLEKSRLLSDRFSAERPKGSFSTLEIQRTEQGDSAMYLCASSFGTSGEKLFFGSGTQLSVL.

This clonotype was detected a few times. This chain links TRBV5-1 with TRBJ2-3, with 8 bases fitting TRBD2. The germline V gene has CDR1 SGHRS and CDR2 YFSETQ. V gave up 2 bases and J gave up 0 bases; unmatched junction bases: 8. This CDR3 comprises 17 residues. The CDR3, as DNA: TGCGCCAGCAGCTTCCTCCCTAGCGGGCCGAGCACAGATACGCAGTATTTT. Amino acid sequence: CASSFLPSGPSTDTQYF.